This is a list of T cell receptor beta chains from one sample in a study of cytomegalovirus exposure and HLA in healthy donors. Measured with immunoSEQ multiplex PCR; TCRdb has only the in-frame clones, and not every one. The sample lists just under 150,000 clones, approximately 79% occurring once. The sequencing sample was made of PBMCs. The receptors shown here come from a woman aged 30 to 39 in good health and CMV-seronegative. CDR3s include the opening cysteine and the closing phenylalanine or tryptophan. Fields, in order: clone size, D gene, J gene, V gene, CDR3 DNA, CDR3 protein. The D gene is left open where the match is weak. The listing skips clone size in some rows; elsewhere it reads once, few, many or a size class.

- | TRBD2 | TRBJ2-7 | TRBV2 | TGTGCCAGCAGTGAAGGTGGACTAGCGGGGGCCTACGAGCAGTACTTC | CASSEGGLAGAYEQYF
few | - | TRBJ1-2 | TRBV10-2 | TGCGCCATCTCGGGGGGGGACTATGGCTACACCTTC | CAISGGDYGYTF
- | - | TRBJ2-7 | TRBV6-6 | TGTGCCAGCAGTTTCCTGGACAACGAGCAGTACTTC | CASSFLDNEQYF
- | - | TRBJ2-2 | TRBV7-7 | TGTGCCAGCAGCTCGGGAAGTTCGAACACCGGGGAGCTGTTTTTT | CASSSGSSNTGELFF
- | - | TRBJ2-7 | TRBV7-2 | TGTGCCAGCAGCTCGCGGATACCTCCGGAGGAGCAGTACTTC | CASSSRIPPEEQYF
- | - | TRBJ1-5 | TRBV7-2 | TGTGCCAGCAGCTTCGGGGGTGGGCGCAATCAGCCCCAGCATTTT | CASSFGGGRNQPQHF
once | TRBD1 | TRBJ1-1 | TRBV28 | TGTGCCAGCAGTGGACAGGGGGCTGTTGGAGCTTTCTTT | CASSGQGAVGAFF
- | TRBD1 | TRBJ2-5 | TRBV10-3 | TGTGCCATCAGTGACCCCAGGGGGGAGACCCAGTACTTC | CAISDPRGETQYF
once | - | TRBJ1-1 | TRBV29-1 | TGCAGCGTTGAACGTCAGTGGAACACTGAAGCTTTCTTT | CSVERQWNTEAFF
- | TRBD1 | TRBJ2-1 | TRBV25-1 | TGTGCCAGCAGTTCTCGGACAGGGGGCGTTGAGCAGTTCTTC | CASSSRTGGVEQFF
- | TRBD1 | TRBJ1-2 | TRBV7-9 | TGTGCCAGCAGCCCGACAGGGGCGGGCTACACCTTC | CASSPTGAGYTF
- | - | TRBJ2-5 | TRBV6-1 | TGTGCCAGCACGGGGACTGGCCTGGAGACCCAGTACTTC | CASTGTGLETQYF
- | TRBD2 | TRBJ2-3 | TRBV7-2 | TGTGCCAGCAGCTTAGCTAGCGGGTCCCGAAGCACAGATACGCAGTATTTT | CASSLASGSRSTDTQYF
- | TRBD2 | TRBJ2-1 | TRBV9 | TGTGCCAGCAGCCTAGGGACTAGCGGGGGGGCCGCAGGTGAGCAGTTCTTC | CASSLGTSGGAAGEQFF
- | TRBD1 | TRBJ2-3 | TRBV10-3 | TGTGCCACCGCAACTTCTACAGGGGGCGTCACAGATACGCAGTATTTT | CATATSTGGVTDTQYF
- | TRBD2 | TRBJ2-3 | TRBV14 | TGTGCCAGCAGTCGTCTAGCGGGATTCGCTAGCACAGATACGCAGTATTTT | CASSRLAGFASTDTQYF
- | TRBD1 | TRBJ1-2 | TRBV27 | TGTGCCAGCACCACGGGGACAGGGGGAAACTATGGCTACACCTTC | CASTTGTGGNYGYTF
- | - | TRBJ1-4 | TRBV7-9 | TGTGCCAGCAGCCCTGGCGGGGGCGGAAGGGAAAAACTGTTTTTT | CASSPGGGGREKLFF
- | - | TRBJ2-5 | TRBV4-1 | TGCGCCAGCAGCCAACTTCCCCCCCGGACAGAAGAGACCCAGTACTTC | CASSQLPPRTEETQYF
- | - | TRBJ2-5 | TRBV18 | TGTGCCAGCTCCTCGGAGGCGCTTCCAGAGACCCAGTACTTC | CASSSEALPETQYF
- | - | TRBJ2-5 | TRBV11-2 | TGTGCCAGCAGAAACCAGGGCGCCGGGGAGACCCAGTACTTC | CASRNQGAGETQYF
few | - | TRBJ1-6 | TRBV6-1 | TGTGCCAGCCGGTCGACAGCCAATTCACCCCTCCACTTT | CASRSTANSPLHF
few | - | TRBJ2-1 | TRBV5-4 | TGTGCCAGCAGCAACGGTGGTGCCGAATCCTACAATGAGCAGTTCTTC | CASSNGGAESYNEQFF
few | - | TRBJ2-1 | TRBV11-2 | TGTGCCAGCAGCTCGAGACAGGCCCTCAGGGAGCAGTTCTTC | CASSSRQALREQFF
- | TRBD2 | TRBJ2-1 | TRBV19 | TGTGCCAGTAGTAGGGGGGGTCCCTACAATGAGCAGTTCTTC | CASSRGGPYNEQFF
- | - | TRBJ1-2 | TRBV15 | TGTGCCACCAGCAGATCCCAATTTTTAGGGGATGGCTACACCTTC | CATSRSQFLGDGYTF
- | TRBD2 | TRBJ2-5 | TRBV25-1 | TGTGCCAGCAACCGAGCGGGAGGGTATGAGACCCAGTACTTC | CASNRAGGYETQYF
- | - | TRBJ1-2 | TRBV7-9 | TGTGCCGGGCCGGGCCAAGCGGGAGGCTACACCTTC | CAGPGQAGGYTF
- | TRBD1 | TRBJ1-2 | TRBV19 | TGTGCCAGTAGTATCCCAGGGGGTGACGGCTACACCTTC | CASSIPGGDGYTF